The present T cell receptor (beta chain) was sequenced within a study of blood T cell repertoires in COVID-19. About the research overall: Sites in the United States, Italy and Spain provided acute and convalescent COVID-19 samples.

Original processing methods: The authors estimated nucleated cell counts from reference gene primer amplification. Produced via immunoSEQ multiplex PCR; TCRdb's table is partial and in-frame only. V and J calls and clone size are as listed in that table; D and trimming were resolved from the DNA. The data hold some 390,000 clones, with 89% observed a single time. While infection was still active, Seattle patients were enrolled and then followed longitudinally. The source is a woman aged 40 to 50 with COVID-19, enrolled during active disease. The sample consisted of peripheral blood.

The CDR3, as DNA: TGTGCCACCAGCAACCGCCGGGACAGGGGTATTACTAATGAAAAACTGTTTTTT. Amino acid sequence: CATSNRRDRGITNEKLFF. The V gene is TRBV15, the J gene TRBJ1-4; 10 nucleotides agree with TRBD1. In germline, CDR1 is LNHNV, CDR2 YYDKDF (reference sequence). V was pared by 4 bases and J by 2 bases, with 10 bases of the junction left unmatched. The CDR3 runs 18 residues.